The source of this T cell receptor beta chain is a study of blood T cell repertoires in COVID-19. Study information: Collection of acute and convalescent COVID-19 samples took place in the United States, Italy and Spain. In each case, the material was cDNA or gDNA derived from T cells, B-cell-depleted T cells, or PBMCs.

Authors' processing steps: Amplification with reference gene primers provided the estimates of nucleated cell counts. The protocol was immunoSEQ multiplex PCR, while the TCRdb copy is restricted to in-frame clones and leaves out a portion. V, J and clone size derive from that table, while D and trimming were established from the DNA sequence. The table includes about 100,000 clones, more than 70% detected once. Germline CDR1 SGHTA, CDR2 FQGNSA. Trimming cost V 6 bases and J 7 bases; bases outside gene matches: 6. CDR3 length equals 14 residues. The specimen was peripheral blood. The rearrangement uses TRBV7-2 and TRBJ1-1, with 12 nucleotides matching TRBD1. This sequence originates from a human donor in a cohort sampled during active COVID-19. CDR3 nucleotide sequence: TGTGCCAGCAGTCGGGACAGGGGGCCTGATGAAGCTTTCTTT. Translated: CASSRDRGPDEAFF.